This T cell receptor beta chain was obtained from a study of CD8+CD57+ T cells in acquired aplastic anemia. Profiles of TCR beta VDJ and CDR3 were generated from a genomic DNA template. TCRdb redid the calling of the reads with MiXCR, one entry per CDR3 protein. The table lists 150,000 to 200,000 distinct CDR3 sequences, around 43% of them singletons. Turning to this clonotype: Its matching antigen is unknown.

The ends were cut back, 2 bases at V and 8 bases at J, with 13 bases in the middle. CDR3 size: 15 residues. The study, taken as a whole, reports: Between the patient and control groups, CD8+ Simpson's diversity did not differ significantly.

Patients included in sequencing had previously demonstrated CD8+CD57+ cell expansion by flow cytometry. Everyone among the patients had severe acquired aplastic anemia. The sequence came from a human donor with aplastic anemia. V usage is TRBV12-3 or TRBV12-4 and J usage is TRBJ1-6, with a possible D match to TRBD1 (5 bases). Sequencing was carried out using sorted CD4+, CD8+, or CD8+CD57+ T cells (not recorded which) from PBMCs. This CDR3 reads CASSLRGVYHSPLHF. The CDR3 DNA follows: TGTGCCAGCAGTTTACGAGGGGTCTACCATTCACCCCTCCACTTT.